These 32 T cell receptor beta chains originate from one sample sequenced in a study of cytomegalovirus exposure and HLA in healthy donors (TCRdb year 2017). The library relied on the immunoSEQ multiplex PCR assay. For the multiplex PCR, a mixture combining 60 forward primers for TCR Vbeta segments and 13 reverse primers for TCR Jbeta segments was used. As stored in TCRdb, this immuneACCESS dataset retains in-frame rearrangements with V and J assigned. A fraction of the clones does not appear; measured against another copy, unresolved V genes explain less than half of the discrepancy, and the remainder lacks a known reason. The sample table holds about 82,000 clones, of which under 80% were seen once. The biggest ten clones account for 10% to 15% of the sample. The sequenced sample consisted of PBMCs. These receptors were obtained from a human donor in good health.

This chain joins TRBV27 and TRBJ2-3; possibly TRBD2 for D (7 bases). In germline, CDR1 is MNHEY, CDR2 SMNVEV (reference sequence). The CDR3 has 13 residues. V dropped 2 bases and J dropped 7 bases, with 10 bases sitting between them. The CDR3 protein is CASSLIGGHTQYF. CDR3 DNA: TGTGCCAGCAGTTTAATCGGGGGGCATACGCAGTATTTT.

The J gene is TRBJ1-5, the V gene TRBV4-2; the D is unclear. The CDR3 is made up of 14 amino acids. Germline assignment: CDR1 LGHNA and CDR2 YNFKEQ. V was shortened by 1 base and J by 3 bases, with 7 bases between the two germline ends. CDR3 sequence reads: CASSQAGTNQPQHF. CDR3 sequence (DNA): TGTGCCAGCAGCCAAGCGGGAACCAATCAGCCCCAGCATTTT.

The rearrangement joins TRBV6-5 to TRBJ2-3; possibly TRBD2 for D (6 bases). This CDR3 region has 14 residues. Germline loops: CDR1 MNHEY, CDR2 SVGAGI. Trimming left V 2 bases short and J 3 bases short, with 9 bases between. The CDR3 reads CASSYTDYTDTQYF. The CDR3 nucleotides are TGTGCCAGCAGTTACACGGACTATACAGATACGCAGTATTTT.

This rearrangement joins TRBV10-3 to TRBJ2-3; the match to TRBD2 covers 8 bases. The CDR3 length is 16 residues. Germline V lookup: CDR1 ENHRY, CDR2 SYGVKD. With V trimmed by 3 bases and J by 0 bases, 5 bases remained unmatched. The CDR3 nucleotides are TGTGCCATCAGTGAAGGACTAGCAGGTAGCACAGATACGCAGTATTTT. It yields the protein CAISEGLAGSTDTQYF.

The chain couples TRBV6-5 to TRBJ2-1; D perhaps matches TRBD1 (5 bases). The length of the CDR3 is 15 residues. V gave up 6 bases and J gave up 4 bases, with 16 bases separating them. The germline gives CDR1 MNHEY, CDR2 SVGAGI. The CDR3 nucleotides read TGTGCCAGCAGACCCGACAGAGGATCTTACAATGAGCAGTTCTTC. It is translated as CASRPDRGSYNEQFF.

This sequence joins TRBV21-1 and TRBJ2-7; the table's D call of TRBD2 was not tested on the DNA. TRBV21-1 is described as a pseudogene. The CDR3 contains 12 residues. Written as DNA, the CDR3 is TGTGCCAGCAAACGAGACTCCTACGAGCAGTACTTC. It specifies CASKRDSYEQYF.

This clone was observed a few times. The chain joins TRBV10-3 to TRBJ1-6, with D maybe TRBD1 (5 bases). V lost 9 bases to trimming and J lost 3 bases, with 21 bases between them. The germline V gene has CDR1 ENHRY and CDR2 SYGVKD. The CDR3 consists of 17 residues. CDR3 sequence reads: CAIQASQGTGYNSPLHF. CDR3 nucleotide sequence: TGTGCCATACAAGCTTCGCAGGGAACCGGCTATAATTCACCCCTCCACTTT.

This clone was recorded a few times. The rearrangement joins TRBV4-3 to TRBJ2-7; TRBD2 aligns across 9 bases. V lost 4 bases and J lost 4; bases outside the gene matches: 5. Looked up from germline, CDR1 is LGHNA and CDR2 is YSLEER. The CDR3 is 14 residues long. CDR3 DNA sequence: TGCGCCAGCAGCCTGGGACTAGCTCCGTACGAGCAGTACTTC. Translation gives CASSLGLAPYEQYF.

This sequence joins TRBV9 and TRBJ1-2; TRBD1 matches 9 bases. With 4 bases clipped from V and 4 bases from J, the junction kept 8 bases outside the gene matches. Germline CDR1 and CDR2: SGDLS and YYNGEE. The length of the CDR3 is 15 residues. CDR3 sequence (DNA): TGTGCCAGCAGCCCGCGACAGGGGGTTGGCTATGGCTACACCTTC. Translation: CASSPRQGVGYGYTF. Looking up the rest from reference TRBV9 and TRBJ1-2 gives the full variable domain: DSGVTQTPKHLITATGQRVTLRCSPRSGDLSVYWYQQSLDQGLQFLIQYYNGEERAKGNILERFSAQQFPDLHSELNLSSLELGDSALYFCASSPRQGVGYGYTFGSGTRLTVV.

The chain links TRBV19 to TRBJ2-4; possibly TRBD2 for D (6 bases). The CDR3 extends over 16 amino acids. Germline V gene sequence: CDR1 LNHDA, CDR2 SQIVND (reference sequence). The V and J ends lost 5 bases and 0 bases respectively, with 14 bases between them. CDR3 coding DNA: TGTGCCAGTAGTTTCGCCGGGGGACTAGCCAAAAACATTCAGTACTTC. It is translated as CASSFAGGLAKNIQYF.

The chain combines TRBV6-5 with TRBJ1-5; 9 bases fit TRBD1. The germline V gene has CDR1 MNHEY and CDR2 SVGAGI. Trimming at V came to 5 bases and at J to 7 bases, leaving 6 bases not matched to a gene. The length of the CDR3 is 14 residues. The CDR3 DNA follows: TGTGCCAGCAGTGCGGACAGGGGAGAACAGCCCCAGCATTTT. Its protein product is CASSADRGEQPQHF.

The rearrangement uses TRBV7-6 and TRBJ1-3; D is possibly TRBD1 (5 bases). Trimming removed 5 bases from V and 0 bases from J, with 11 bases in between. Germline V lookup: CDR1 SGHVS, CDR2 FNYEAQ. CDR3 length: 15 amino acids. CDR3 amino acids: CASSPTGGSGNTIYF. The CDR3, as DNA: TGTGCCAGCAGCCCCACCGGGGGCTCTGGAAACACCATATATTTT.

The J gene is TRBJ1-2, the V gene TRBV7-8; 8 bases align to TRBD1. The CDR3 has 13 amino acids. V was clipped by 3 bases and J by 8 bases; unmatched bases: 5. CDR1 SGHVS and CDR2 FQNEAQ come from the germline V gene. CDR3 region: CASSFGQGEGYTF. The CDR3 bases are TGTGCCAGCAGCTTCGGACAGGGAGAAGGCTACACCTTC. The variable domain in full, completed from reference TRBV7-8 and TRBJ1-2, reads GAGVSQSPRYKVAKRGQDVALRCDPISGHVSLFWYQQALGQGPEFLTYFQNEAQLDKSGLPSDRFFAERPEGSVSTLKIQRTQQEDSAVYLCASSFGQGEGYTFGSGTRLTVV.

The chain couples TRBV2 to TRBJ1-3; D might be TRBD1 (5 bases). V lost 6 bases and J 2 bases, leaving 17 bases between the germline ends. This CDR3 has 16 amino acids. The germline CDR1 and CDR2 sequences are SNHLY and FYNNEI. The CDR3: CASSVPWQGAGNTIYF. The CDR3 DNA reads as TGTGCCAGCAGCGTTCCCTGGCAGGGCGCTGGAAACACCATATATTTT.

This clone was recorded once. The chain has TRBV7-9 and TRBJ2-5; a possible D gene is TRBD1 (5 bases). The V gene's germline CDR1 is SEHNR and CDR2 FQNEAQ (reference sequence). This CDR3 spans 13 amino acids. V lost 4 bases and J 3 bases, leaving 9 bases between the germline ends. CDR3 bases: TGTGCCAGCAGCTCAGGGTCCGAAGAGACCCAGTACTTC. Protein sequence: CASSSGSEETQYF.

V is TRBV19 and J is TRBJ1-6, with TRBD1 matching 7 bases. Per the germline V gene, CDR1 is LNHDA and CDR2 is SQIVND (reference sequence). V gave up 4 bases and J gave up 7 bases; unmatched junction bases: 4. The CDR3 has 14 residues. DNA of the CDR3: TGTGCCAGTAGTACACAACAGGGGAATTCACCCCTCCACTTT. It yields the protein CASSTQQGNSPLHF.

The rearrangement uses TRBV5-1 and TRBJ2-2; 9 nucleotides match TRBD1. Unmatched junction bases numbered 4, after V lost 0 bases and J lost 4 bases. This CDR3 is 16 amino acids long. Germline loops: CDR1 SGHRS, CDR2 YFSETQ. CDR3 in amino acids: CASSLGGQGLTGELFF. CDR3 nucleotide sequence: TGCGCCAGCAGCTTGGGGGGACAGGGTCTCACCGGGGAGCTGTTTTTT.

V usage is TRBV19 and J usage is TRBJ1-1; no reliable D call. Deletions cut 3 bases from V and 5 bases from J, with 13 bases between. The germline CDR1 and CDR2 sequences are LNHDA and SQIVND (reference sequence). CDR3 length equals 14 residues. CDR3 amino acids: CASSIGGAGTEAFF. The CDR3 coding sequence is TGTGCCAGTAGTATTGGAGGTGCGGGGACTGAAGCTTTCTTT.

This clone was observed once. The genes are TRBV5-1 and TRBJ2-7; TRBD1 aligns across 11 bases. The V gene end was trimmed by 0 bases and the J gene end by 3 bases; junction bases not matched to a gene: 11. Germline-derived CDR1 and CDR2 are SGHRS and YFSETQ. The CDR3 is 18 amino acids. The CDR3 DNA sequence: TGCGCCAGCAGCTTGGTCTTTCGGGACAGGGGGTCCAGCTACGAGCAGTACTTC. Translated, it gives CASSLVFRDRGSSYEQYF.

About this clone: The junction departs from the called germline gene at one end, perhaps through a read error. This CDR3 is CASSEGPGGGSPLNF. DNA of the CDR3: TGTGCCAGCAGTGAAGGACCAGGGGGCGGTTCACCCCTCAACTTT. This chain joins TRBV6-1 and TRBJ1-6; 8 nucleotides agree with TRBD1. The germline gives CDR1 MNHNS, CDR2 SASEGT. The CDR3 contains 15 residues.

V and J are TRBV19 and TRBJ1-1, with 10 bases matching TRBD1. V shed 3 bases and J 5 bases; nucleotides not matched to a gene: 9. This CDR3 contains 16 residues. Germline V CDR1 and CDR2: LNHDA, SQIVND (reference sequence). The CDR3 nucleotides read TGTGCCAGTAGTATGGTGACAGGGGGCGTTTGGACTGAAGCTTTCTTT. Amino acids: CASSMVTGGVWTEAFF. The complete variable domain, with remaining parts taken from reference TRBV19 and TRBJ1-1, reads DGGITQSPKYLFRKEGQNVTLSCEQNLNHDAMYWYRQDPGQGLRLIYYSQIVNDFQKGDIAEGYSVSREKKESFPLTVTSAQKNPTAFYLCASSMVTGGVWTEAFFGQGTRLTVV.

The chain couples TRBV29-1 to TRBJ1-2; D perhaps matches TRBD1 (5 bases). CDR1 SQVTM and CDR2 ANQGSEA come from the germline V gene. The CDR3 extends over 13 amino acids. Trimming took 0 bases from V and 7 from J, leaving 12 bases between them. In DNA, the CDR3 is TGCAGCGTTGAAGAGGGGGGAAGGGCTGGCTACACCTTC. Translating gives CSVEEGGRAGYTF.

The genes are TRBV5-6 and TRBJ1-2; 8 bases line up with TRBD1. J was trimmed by 4 bases and V by 4 bases; bases with no gene match: 12. The CDR3 is made up of 16 amino acids. Germline V gives CDR1 SGHDT, CDR2 YYEEEE. As DNA, the CDR3 is TGTGCCAGCAGCGAACTGGGGACAGGCCTTTTCTATGGCTACACCTTC. Protein: CASSELGTGLFYGYTF.

This sequence joins TRBV6-1 and TRBJ2-7; 12 bases line up with TRBD1. CDR3 size: 16 residues. Looked up from germline, CDR1 is MNHNS and CDR2 is SASEGT. J lost 5 bases, V lost 3 bases, and 8 bases had no gene match. CDR3 DNA sequence: TGTGCCAGCAGTGAGAACACCGGGACAGGGGGCGACGAGCAGTACTTC. Translation: CASSENTGTGGDEQYF.

This sequence joins TRBV4-2 and TRBJ2-5; a weak D match, TRBD1 (5 bases). With 5 bases removed from V and 3 bases from J, the gap between germline ends came to 10 bases. Germline V gene data show CDR1 as LGHNA and CDR2 as YNFKEQ. The CDR3 length is 13 residues. CDR3 in DNA: TGTGCCAGCAGCGGGGTAGGGGAAGAGACCCAGTACTTC. This gives the protein CASSGVGEETQYF.

The chain uses TRBV29-1 and TRBJ2-7; 11 bases line up with TRBD1. With V trimmed by 6 bases and J by 7 bases, 5 bases remained unmatched. The CDR3 covers 12 residues. Germline V lookup: CDR1 SQVTM, CDR2 ANQGSEA. CDR3 amino acids: CSVGQGAREQYF. The CDR3 nucleotides are TGCAGCGTCGGACAGGGGGCGAGAGAGCAGTACTTC.

The genes are TRBV27 and TRBJ1-2; TRBD1 aligns across 8 bases. The CDR3 has 17 amino acids. V gave up 0 bases and J gave up 3 bases; unmatched junction bases: 9. From germline, CDR1 is MNHEY and CDR2 SMNVEV (reference sequence). The CDR3 DNA reads as TGTGCCAGCAGTTTATCCGGACAGGGAGTGGGGGACTATGGCTACACCTTC. Translating it yields CASSLSGQGVGDYGYTF.

The DNA of the CDR3 is TGTGCCAGCAGTGCGGGGGCCAGCTACAATGAGCAGTTCTTC. Its protein product is CASSAGASYNEQFF. This chain uses TRBV6-5 with TRBJ2-1; the D gene is possibly TRBD2 (7 bases). Trimming left V 5 bases short and J 3 bases short, with 11 bases between. Germline CDR1 reads MNHEY; CDR2 reads SVGAGI. The length of the CDR3 is 14 residues.

V and J are TRBV30 and TRBJ2-7; tentative D call: TRBD1 (5 bases). V was shortened by 0 bases and J by 3 bases, with 12 bases between the two germline ends. The germline CDR1 and CDR2 sequences are GTSNPN and SVGIG (reference sequence). CDR3 length: 14 residues. The CDR3 region is CAWSVVSGYYEQYF. As DNA, the CDR3 is TGTGCCTGGAGTGTAGTTTCAGGGTACTACGAGCAGTACTTC.

Only a few counts were recorded for this clone. The V gene is TRBV2, the J gene TRBJ1-4; the match to TRBD1 covers 8 bases. Germline V lookup: CDR1 SNHLY, CDR2 FYNNEI. The CDR3 length is 13 residues. V shed 4 bases and J 7 bases; nucleotides not matched to a gene: 2. CDR3 sequence (DNA): TGTGCCAGCAGTGTCGGGACAGGTGAAAAACTGTTTTTT. Translating it yields CASSVGTGEKLFF.

A remark on this clone: One end of the junction varies from germline; a read error may be responsible. J is TRBJ1-5 and V is TRBV9; TRBD1 matches 12 bases. The CDR3 runs to 16 residues. The germline gives CDR1 SGDLS, CDR2 YYNGEE. CDR3 in DNA: TGTGCCAGCAGCGAGGGGGACAGGGGGCTGGGTCAGCCCCAGAATTTT. Its translation is CASSEGDRGLGQPQNF.

This clone was found once. This chain's CDR3 is CASSPGDGSRRDEQFF. The DNA for the CDR3 is TGTGCCAGCAGCCCGGGGGACGGATCACGCCGCGATGAGCAGTTCTTC. The chain has TRBV5-4 and TRBJ2-1; tentative D call: TRBD2 (6 bases). The CDR3 runs 16 residues. Germline values: CDR1 SGHNT, CDR2 YYREEE (reference sequence). Trimming pared 4 bases from V and 8 bases from J, leaving 22 bases between.